These 19 T cell receptor beta chains were all obtained from the same sample, sequenced in a study of T cells in Graves' hyperthyroidism and ophthalmopathy. Amplification targeted TCR beta CDR3 regions from RNA transcripts. The primer set for the first-round RT-PCR of the TCR CDR3 was HTBI. From the multiplex PCR reads, TCRdb called clonotypes with MiXCR, one entry per CDR3 protein. Among 270,000 or so distinct CDR3 sequences listed, roughly 15% were seen once. The source material was blood. These receptors all stem from a woman aged 50 to 65 with Graves' hyperthyroidism that later progressed to Graves' ophthalmopathy.

The sample holds many counts of this clonotype. At one end, the junction sequence differs from germline, possibly due to a read error. This rearrangement joins TRBV7-9 to TRBJ2-5, with TRBD2 matching 9 bases. This CDR3 spans 18 amino acids. Per germline, CDR1 SEHNR and CDR2 FQNEAQ (reference sequence). CDR3 nucleotides: TGTGCCAGCAGGCTGGGACTAGCAGTCTCCACAAACCAAGGGACCCAGTACTTC. Residues: CASRLGLAVSTNQGTQYF.

This clonotype was counted ten times or more. The rearrangement links TRBV5-1 to TRBJ2-1; 10 nucleotides align to TRBD2. Germline CDR1 SGHRS, CDR2 YFSETQ. The CDR3 consists of 14 residues. Losses at the gene ends were 4 bases for V and 10 bases for J; bases not matched to a gene: 8. The CDR3 sequence is CASSPEIAGGEQFF. DNA for the CDR3: TGCGCCAGCAGCCCGGAGATAGCGGGAGGAGAGCAGTTCTTC.

This clonotype appeared many times. The J gene is TRBJ2-7, the V gene TRBV2; D could derive from TRBD1 or TRBD2 (5 bases each). Germline loops: CDR1 SNHLY, CDR2 FYNNEI. The CDR3 length is 13 residues. Trimming shortened V by 6 bases and J by 3 bases, and 12 bases separated the two germline ends. CDR3 DNA sequence: TGTGCCAGCAGACCGGGACCCGACTACGAGCAGTACTTC. The encoded protein is CASRPGPDYEQYF.

This clonotype was seen repeatedly, ten times or more. The CDR3, as DNA: TGTGCCAGCAGCCAGGGACAGGTTATTTTACGGGAGCAGTACTTC. Translated: CASSQGQVILREQYF. This chain joins TRBV11-3 and TRBJ2-7; the match to TRBD1 covers 8 bases. The CDR3 spans 15 residues. V shed 5 bases, J shed 7 bases, and the junction held 13 bases outside the gene matches. Germline V gives CDR1 SGHNT, CDR2 YENEEA.

This clonotype was seen repeatedly, ten times or more. The chain is built from TRBV7-9 and TRBJ1-1; D gene unclear. V was shortened by 2 bases and J by 11 bases, with 9 bases between the two germline ends. The CDR3 covers 11 residues. Germline CDR1 is SEHNR and CDR2 is FQNEAQ (reference sequence). The chain's CDR3 is CASSLYDQAFF. The CDR3 nucleotides read TGTGCCAGCAGCTTATATGACCAGGCTTTCTTT.

This clonotype was detected ten times or more. The V and J genes are TRBV27 and TRBJ2-1, with TRBD2 identical over 9 bases. V was pared by 7 bases and J by 5 bases, with 21 bases of the junction left unmatched. This CDR3 is built from 19 residues. Germline-derived CDR1 and CDR2 are MNHEY and SMNVEV (reference sequence). CDR3 in amino acids: CASKQIRGTLAGRDNEQFF. CDR3 nucleotides: TGTGCCAGCAAGCAGATCCGGGGCACGCTAGCGGGAAGGGACAATGAGCAGTTCTTC.

This chain connects TRBV10-3 to TRBJ2-3, with 9 nucleotides matching TRBD2. The CDR3 is 13 amino acids. The J segment lost 6 bases and the V segment lost 8 bases, leaving 6 bases of the junction unmatched. CDR1 is ENHRY and CDR2 is SYGVKD in the germline V gene. The CDR3 spells CAIEGGRGDTQYF. DNA for the CDR3: TGTGCCATCGAGGGCGGGAGGGGGGATACGCAGTATTTT.

This clonotype was detected many times. The chain links TRBV3-1 to TRBJ2-7, with D maybe TRBD1 (5 bases). Germline CDR1 and CDR2: LGHDT and YNNKEL (reference sequence). CDR3 size: 13 residues. V lost 4 bases and J 3 bases, leaving 10 bases between the germline ends. DNA for the CDR3: TGTGCCAGCAGCCGAATGACAGACTACGAGCAGTACTTC. It codes for CASSRMTDYEQYF.

This rearrangement joins TRBV4-2 to TRBJ1-2; the D is unclear. CDR3 length: 16 residues. The V gene's germline CDR1 is LGHNA and CDR2 YNFKEQ. The V and J ends lost 6 bases and 0 bases respectively, with 17 bases between them. This chain's CDR3 is CASRPTARLANYGYTF. CDR3 nucleotides: TGTGCCAGCAGACCCACCGCTAGGTTAGCTAACTATGGCTACACCTTC.

With regard to this clonotype: A much larger clone differs by one base, so this may be a read error. The genes are TRBV12-5 and TRBJ1-1; perhaps TRBD1 as D (5 bases). V lost 5 bases and J lost 6, with 25 bases in between. The CDR3 sequence is 17 residues long. Per germline, CDR1 LGHNT and CDR2 FRNRAP. CDR3 sequence: CASGDVLGLGLSSEAFF. The CDR3, as DNA: TGTGCTAGTGGTGATGTCTTGGGGCTTGGTTTGTCGTCTGAAGCTTTCTTT.

This clonotype was observed at least ten times. The J gene is TRBJ2-3, the V gene TRBV6-1; TRBD2 is a possible D gene (6 bases). Deletions cut 6 bases from V and 4 bases from J, with 20 bases between. The CDR3 extends over 16 amino acids. Germline CDR1 and CDR2: MNHNS and SASEGT. The CDR3 sequence: CASREGWRGRADTQYF. CDR3 in DNA: TGTGCCAGCAGGGAGGGGTGGAGGGGAAGGGCAGATACGCAGTATTTT.

The chain links TRBV5-1 to TRBJ2-4; 8 bases agree with TRBD2. Germline V gene sequence: CDR1 SGHRS, CDR2 YFSETQ. V lost 0 bases, J lost 5 bases, and 13 bases stayed unmatched. CDR3 length: 18 amino acids. CDR3 residues: CASSLVESGAGDENIQYF. CDR3 coding DNA: TGCGCCAGCAGCTTGGTAGAAAGTGGAGCGGGAGATGAAAACATTCAGTACTTC.

The table lists this clonotype with a few counts. The chain carries TRBV5-1 and TRBJ2-7; the match to TRBD1 covers 9 bases. The J segment lost 5 bases and the V segment lost 4 bases, leaving 7 bases of the junction unmatched. There are 14 residues in the CDR3. Germline V gene sequence: CDR1 SGHRS, CDR2 YFSETQ. The CDR3 bases are TGCGCCAGCAGCACGACAGGGGGTTCCCACGAGCAGTACTTC. Protein product: CASSTTGGSHEQYF.

The table lists this clonotype with a few counts. The chain joins TRBV14 to TRBJ2-4; weak D call: TRBD2 (6 bases). CDR3 length equals 14 residues. Trimming shortened V by 6 bases and J by 6 bases, and 15 bases separated the two germline ends. Germline assignment: CDR1 SGHDN and CDR2 FVKESK. This chain's CDR3 is CASSPGGRGNIQYF. The CDR3 DNA is TGTGCCAGCAGTCCCGGAGGGCGTGGAAACATTCAGTACTTC. Drawing the rest from reference TRBV14 and TRBJ2-4, the complete variable domain is EAGVTQFPSHSVIEKGQTVTLRCDPISGHDNLYWYRRVMGKEIKFLLHFVKESKQDESGMPNNRFLAERTGGTYSTLKVQPAELEDSGVYFCASSPGGRGNIQYFGAGTRLSVL.

This clonotype was recorded at least ten times. V usage is TRBV5-1 and J usage is TRBJ2-7, with 8 bases lining up with TRBD2. The J segment lost 8 bases and the V segment lost 4 bases, leaving 14 bases of the junction unmatched. CDR1 is SGHRS and CDR2 is YFSETQ in the germline V gene. The CDR3 has 15 residues. The CDR3 protein is CASSPEVAGTSQQYF. The DNA of the CDR3 is TGCGCCAGCAGCCCCGAGGTAGCGGGGACCTCACAGCAGTACTTC.

Many counts were recorded for this clonotype. The chain couples TRBV4-1 to TRBJ2-3; 7 bases line up with TRBD1. The CDR3 spans 17 residues. Trimming removed 1 base from V and 0 bases from J; junction bases left unmatched: 7. The germline V gene has CDR1 MGHRA and CDR2 YSYEKL. This CDR3 reads CASSQGTQGISTDTQYF. In nucleotides, the CDR3 is TGCGCCAGCAGCCAAGGGACACAGGGGATTAGCACAGATACGCAGTATTTT.

This clonotype was picked up a small number of times. This chain joins TRBV9 and TRBJ2-3, with 8 bases fitting TRBD1. V was clipped by 3 bases and J by 2 bases; unmatched bases: 5. The CDR3 runs 15 residues. CDR1 is SGDLS and CDR2 is YYNGEE in the germline V gene. The DNA of the CDR3 is TGTGCCAGCAGCGGACAGGGGAGGTTCACAGATACGCAGTATTTT. It is translated as CASSGQGRFTDTQYF.

This clonotype was seen many times. This chain uses TRBV12-3 or TRBV12-4 with TRBJ2-1; 7 positions match TRBD2. J was trimmed by 7 bases and V by 9 bases; bases with no gene match: 9. The CDR3 is 13 amino acids. CDR3 amino acids: CASQRGPGNEQFF. CDR3 nucleotides: TGTGCCAGTCAGCGGGGACCGGGTAATGAGCAGTTCTTC.

The chain combines TRBV5-4 with TRBJ2-1, with a tentative D call TRBD2 (6 bases). Per germline, CDR1 SGHNT and CDR2 YYREEE (reference sequence). The CDR3 length is 16 residues. Deletions cut 5 bases from V and 1 base from J, with 16 bases between. This CDR3 is CASSSGLGGSYNEQFF. The CDR3 nucleotides read TGTGCCAGCAGTAGTGGTTTGGGGGGTTCCTACAATGAGCAGTTCTTC.